Here is one T cell receptor (beta chain) with its context. What it binds is unknown. This entry comes from a study of cytomegalovirus exposure and HLA in healthy donors. Overall study results and limits: Most TCR beta V segments were productive about 90% or about 30% of the time in an earlier analysis.

The PCR contained 60 Vbeta and 13 Jbeta primers. The data were produced by immunoSEQ multiplex PCR, yet TCRdb's version contains in-frame clones alone and is incomplete. The sample has roughly 200,000 clones, roughly 81% seen once; the top ten hold approximately 2%. The material sequenced was PBMCs. The sequence was collected from a woman aged 25 to 45 in good health and CMV-seropositive.

For the CDR3, the DNA is TGTGCCAGCTCATGGGACAGTAATGAAAAACTGTTTTTT. It yields the protein CASSWDSNEKLFF. This sequence joins TRBV18 and TRBJ1-4; 7 nucleotides line up with TRBD1. Trimming cost V 5 bases and J 4 bases; bases outside gene matches: 1. CDR3 length equals 13 residues. Germline V gene data show CDR1 as KGHSH and CDR2 as LQKENI.